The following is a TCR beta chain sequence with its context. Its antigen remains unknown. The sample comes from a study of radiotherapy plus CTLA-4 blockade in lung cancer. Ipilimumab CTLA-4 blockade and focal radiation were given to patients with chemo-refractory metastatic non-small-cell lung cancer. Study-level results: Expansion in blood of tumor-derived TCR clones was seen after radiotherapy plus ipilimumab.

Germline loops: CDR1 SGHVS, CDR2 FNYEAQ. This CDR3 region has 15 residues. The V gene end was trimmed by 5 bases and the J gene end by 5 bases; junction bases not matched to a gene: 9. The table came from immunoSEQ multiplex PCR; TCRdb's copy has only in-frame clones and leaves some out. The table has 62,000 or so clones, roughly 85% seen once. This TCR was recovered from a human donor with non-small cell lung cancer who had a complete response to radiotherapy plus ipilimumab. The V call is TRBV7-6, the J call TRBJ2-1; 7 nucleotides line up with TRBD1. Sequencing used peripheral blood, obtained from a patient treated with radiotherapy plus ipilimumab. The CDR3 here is CASSIRRDSNNEQFF. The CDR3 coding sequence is TGTGCCAGCAGCATCCGCCGGGACAGTAACAATGAGCAGTTCTTC.